The T cell receptor (beta chain) described here comes from a study of low-dose radiotherapy and immunotherapy resistance in tumors (dated by TCRdb to between 2021 and 2022). Turning to the overall study: Cohort 1 received 0.5 Gy per fraction every 2 weeks, with a prescribed total PTV dose of 6.5 Gy. In Cohort 2, 1 Gy per fraction was delivered every two weeks, for a total of 13 Gy over 26 weeks. Patients were given nivolumab as a 240 mg flat dose every two weeks and ipilimumab at 1 mg/kg every six weeks, with both drugs delivered intravenously. Every two weeks, patients got intravenous cyclophosphamide at 200 mg/m2, given one day ahead of each radiation and immunotherapy administration. Starting on cycle 1 day 1, patients took 300 mg of aspirin by mouth once daily for four cycles. The trial did not randomize participants into treatment groups. The translational analysis covered eight patients: three from the first dose cohort and the first five from the second dose cohort.

This clonotype has only a few counts. Its specific antigen is unknown. A single base separates this from a much larger clone, so it may be a read error. The data were produced on an Illumina HiSeq 2500. Superscript III and a set of TRAV- and TRBV-specific primers were used to synthesize first-strand cDNA, so that both TCRalpha and TCRbeta chains were covered. TCRs were amplified with Phusion for approximately 20 PCR cycles using a constant-region primer together with the adapter attached to the V primers. Amplification of the isolated mRNA was done with the MessageAmp II aRNA Amplification Kit, which involved a roughly 17-hour in vitro transcription at 37 degrees C. The Dynabeads mRNA DIRECT Purification Kit was used to isolate the mRNA for TCR sequencing. Indexed Illumina adapters were added in a second Phusion PCR of about 24 cycles, and the PCR products were purified with AMPure XP beads. On the authors' methods: Custom Perl scripts were used to pool TCR sequences that encoded the same protein, to remove out-of-frame sequences, and to calculate the abundance of each clonotype. Any TCR sequence supported by only a single read was excluded from analysis. Repertoire metrics included Shannon entropy, Gini index, clonality, richness, and frequency of TCRs shared between repertoires. TCRdb passed the public sequencing reads through fastp at Q25 and MiXCR, retaining productive beta sequences. Each CDR3 protein appears once, grouped with its most common genes and DNA. The V and J calls shown here were made by TCRdb, not taken from the authors' results. Across this sample there are tens of thousands of distinct CDR3 sequences, with around a quarter seen only once. About 6.6% of the sample is taken by the ten largest.

The sample's time point label, decoded: before trial treatment. The donors took part in RACIN, a single-arm, phase I, dose-escalation trial that combined nivolumab, ipilimumab, aspirin, low-dose cyclophosphamide and low-dose radiotherapy. Patients were eligible if they had advanced solid tumors that were TIL-negative. The CDR3 goes from the cysteine to the phenylalanine over 13 residues. The CDR3 DNA has 39 bases and is translated from base 1. Trimming at the junction amounts to 11 bases on V and 5 bases on J, and the germline ends lie 18 bases apart. CDR1 is given as SNHLY and CDR2 as FYNNEI, both from the germline V gene.

The starting material was PBMCs, obtained before treatment. The sequence is built from TRBV2 and TRBJ2-5; no D gene can be assigned with confidence. This TCR was sampled from a male donor with rectosigmoid adenocarcinoma. The DNA reads as follows: TGTGCCGGCTCTTTCACGGCGCGGGAGACCCAGTACTTC. Translated, this gives CAGSFTARETQYF.